A single sample is the source of the 6 T cell receptor beta chains below, sequenced in a study of beta chain features in type 1 diabetes. Reverse transcription of all isolated RNA meant that expressed TCRB transcripts were sequenced. Sequencing was performed with immunoSEQ multiplex PCR; in TCRdb, only in-frame clones are kept and a portion is missing. This sample has hundreds of thousands of clones; less than 15% occur once, and the top ten carry approximately 6.7%. The sequenced material came from central memory CD4+ T cells from blood. These receptors were taken from a young man in good health.

The V call is TRBV29-1, the J call TRBJ2-1; no definite D call. The CDR3 is 12 amino acids. Trimming pared 1 base from V and 8 bases from J, leaving 9 bases between. Germline values: CDR1 SQVTM, CDR2 ANQGSEA. The CDR3 loop is CSVEVGLDEQFF. CDR3 DNA: TGCAGCGTTGAAGTCGGTCTGGATGAGCAGTTCTTC.

Ten or more counts support this clone. J is TRBJ1-2 and V is TRBV29-1; no definite D call. The germline gives CDR1 SQVTM, CDR2 ANQGSEA. Trimming cost V 4 bases and J 8 bases, with 8 bases left between them. CDR3 length: 10 amino acids. The CDR3 sequence is CSVAAVGYTF. CDR3 nucleotides: TGCAGCGTTGCGGCGGTAGGCTACACCTTC.

The chain carries TRBV4-3 and TRBJ1-2, with 9 bases lining up with TRBD1. The CDR3 totals 15 residues. Trimming removed 0 bases from V and 8 bases from J; junction bases left unmatched: 7. Germline CDR1 and CDR2: LGHNA and YSLEER. This CDR3 is CASSQEHRGLGGYTF. As DNA, the CDR3 is TGCGCCAGCAGCCAAGAACACAGGGGGCTAGGAGGCTACACCTTC.

V and J are TRBV11-2 and TRBJ1-1, with TRBD1 matching over 8 bases. Germline lookup yields CDR1 SGHAT and CDR2 FQNNGV. This CDR3 is built from 15 residues. V lost 5 bases, J lost 11 bases, and 16 bases stayed unmatched. CDR3 nucleotide sequence: TGTGCCAGCAGCCCAAGGGGGGCAGGGGGCGGGTCGGCTTTCTTT. This gives the protein CASSPRGAGGGSAFF.

There are a few counts of this clone. CDR3 sequence: CASSGQGEPNEKLFF. The CDR3 DNA reads as TGCGCCAGCAGCGGGCAGGGAGAACCTAATGAAAAACTGTTTTTT. The rearrangement joins TRBV5-1 to TRBJ1-4, with D perhaps matching TRBD1 (5 bases). Per germline, CDR1 SGHRS and CDR2 YFSETQ. The CDR3 loop spans 15 amino acids. The ends were cut back, 4 bases at V and 3 bases at J, with 13 bases in the middle.

The chain has TRBV4-2 and TRBJ2-3; 10 bases match TRBD1. V shed 1 base and J 6 bases; nucleotides not matched to a gene: 4. Germline V gene data show CDR1 as LGHNA and CDR2 as YNFKEQ. This CDR3 spans 15 amino acids. CDR3 sequence reads: CASSQVDRGRDTQYF. Here the CDR3 DNA reads TGTGCCAGCAGCCAAGTTGACAGGGGGCGGGATACGCAGTATTTT.